This T cell receptor beta chain originates from a study of CD8 T cells in Susac syndrome. The RNA, about 0.45 to 1 ug, was put through reverse transcription using random hexamers. Across 54 Vbeta and 13 Jbeta, TCR beta CDR3 was amplified with immunoSEQ multiplex PCR. One entry per CDR3 protein results from TCRdb running MiXCR on the immunoSEQ multiplex PCR reads. The table has about 66,000 distinct CDR3 sequences, approximately 94% seen once. Study results and limitations: Individuals included in the TCR sequencing and HLA analysis were acknowledged by the study to be relatively few in number.

A note on this clonotype: Its antigen is as yet unknown.

The multiple sclerosis controls were treatment-naive patients, and their relapsing-remitting disease was stable or active. TEMRA cells were FACS-enriched, with CD8+ and CD4+ T cells isolated negatively. Germline loops: CDR1 DFQATT, CDR2 SNEGSKA (reference sequence). The CDR3 is 16 residues long. J gave up 8 bases and V 4 bases, and 17 bases lay outside the gene matches. This sequence joins TRBV20-1 and TRBJ2-1; 7 nucleotides align to TRBD2. Sample: CD8+ T cells from PBMCs. The source is a human donor with multiple sclerosis. CDR3 sequence reads: CSATMGGQQSSHEQFF. The CDR3 DNA is TGCAGTGCTACCATGGGAGGGCAACAATCCTCCCATGAGCAGTTCTTC.